This entry lists 9 T cell receptor beta chains sequenced from one sample in a study of blood T cell repertoires in COVID-19. Sequencing used immunoSEQ multiplex PCR; TCRdb keeps in-frame clones, though not all of them. Of about 260,000 clones detected, approximately 88% appear once; the ten largest clones hold more than 0.95%. The sequenced sample was PBMCs or T cells enriched from blood (not recorded which). The source of these receptors is a woman aged 40 to 50 with acute COVID-19.

The genes are TRBV30 and TRBJ1-4; 8 nucleotides match TRBD1. Losses at the gene ends were 5 bases for V and 2 bases for J; bases not matched to a gene: 1. This CDR3 contains 13 residues. CDR1 GTSNPN and CDR2 SVGIG come from the germline V gene (reference sequence). The chain's CDR3 is CAWGDRTNEKLFF. CDR3 bases: TGTGCCTGGGGGGACAGGACTAATGAAAAACTGTTTTTT.

This chain joins TRBV9 and TRBJ2-7; TRBD1 matches at 8 bases. From germline, CDR1 is SGDLS and CDR2 YYNGEE. The CDR3 sequence is 14 residues long. The trim removed 2 bases at V and 5 bases at J, leaving 6 bases unmatched. The chain's CDR3 is CASSVADRAHEQYF. The CDR3 region has the DNA TGTGCCAGCAGCGTTGCGGACAGGGCTCACGAGCAGTACTTC.

The V gene is TRBV5-6, the J gene TRBJ1-5; possibly TRBD1 for D (5 bases). V was cut by 1 base and J by 2 bases, with 10 bases left in between. CDR1 is SGHDT and CDR2 is YYEEEE in the germline V gene. CDR3 length equals 15 residues. The CDR3 loop is CASSLFLGGNQPQHF. Here the CDR3 DNA reads TGTGCCAGCAGCTTGTTTTTAGGGGGCAATCAGCCCCAGCATTTT.

V usage is TRBV3-1 (or the pseudogene TRBV3-2) and J usage is TRBJ1-4; D gene unclear. This CDR3 is 12 amino acids long. V was trimmed by 2 bases and J by 6 bases, leaving 4 bases between them. Germline assignment: CDR1 LGHDT and CDR2 YNNKEL (reference sequence). The DNA of the CDR3 is TGTGCCAGCAGCCAATCTGATGAAAAACTGTTTTTT. Translation: CASSQSDEKLFF.

The chain recombines TRBV5-6 with TRBJ1-5; D uncertain. V lost 1 base and J 6 bases, leaving 14 bases between the germline ends. CDR3 length: 15 amino acids. Per germline, CDR1 SGHDT and CDR2 YYEEEE. CDR3 sequence: CASSLLNHQVQPQHF. The CDR3, as DNA: TGTGCCAGCAGCTTGCTCAACCACCAGGTTCAGCCCCAGCATTTT.

V usage is TRBV2 and J usage is TRBJ2-7; no reliable D call. This CDR3 has 15 amino acids. V was cut by 0 bases and J by 4 bases, with 13 bases left in between. Germline lookup yields CDR1 SNHLY and CDR2 FYNNEI. This CDR3 is CASSEAAVTLYEQYF. CDR3 DNA: TGTGCCAGCAGTGAAGCGGCGGTCACACTTTACGAGCAGTACTTC.

The V gene is TRBV19, the J gene TRBJ2-7; 10 bases align to TRBD2. Germline CDR1 LNHDA, CDR2 SQIVND (reference sequence). CDR3 length: 16 residues. Losses at the gene ends were 3 bases for V and 4 bases for J; bases not matched to a gene: 9. The CDR3, as DNA: TGTGCCAGTAGTATTACCCCCGGGACTAGCGTTTACGAGCAGTACTTC. Its protein is CASSITPGTSVYEQYF. Complete variable domain (other parts from reference TRBV19 and TRBJ2-7): DGGITQSPKYLFRKEGQNVTLSCEQNLNHDAMYWYRQDPGQGLRLIYYSQIVNDFQKGDIAEGYSVSREKKESFPLTVTSAQKNPTAFYLCASSITPGTSVYEQYFGPGTRLTVT.

The rearrangement uses TRBV5-1 and TRBJ1-3; D possibly corresponds to TRBD1 (5 bases). CDR1 and CDR2 (germline): SGHRS, YFSETQ. The CDR3 is 15 residues long. The V end was cut by 3 bases, the J end by 2 bases, with 12 bases between. DNA of the CDR3: TGCGCCAGCAGCTCTTTAGGGGAAGCTGGAAACACCATATATTTT. Residues: CASSSLGEAGNTIYF.

The gene calls are TRBV19 and TRBJ2-7; 7 nucleotides agree with TRBD1. The CDR3 totals 15 residues. Trimming took 6 bases from V and 4 from J; bases not matched to a gene: 12. Germline V CDR1 and CDR2: LNHDA, SQIVND (reference sequence). CDR3 region: CASSPSGGDFYEQYF. CDR3 in DNA: TGTGCCAGTAGCCCATCAGGGGGAGATTTTTACGAGCAGTACTTC.